Presented here are 20 T cell receptor beta chains from one specimen sequenced in a study of blood T cell repertoires in COVID-19 (dated by TCRdb to the early 2020s). Libraries were constructed by the immunoSEQ multiplex PCR assay. Imported from immuneACCESS, the table was reduced by TCRdb to in-frame sequences with V and J called. These copies leave out some clones; in studies compared against another copy, an unresolved V gene accounts for under half, and the cause of the remainder is not known. This sample gives some 190,000 clones in total; around 76% of them show up just once. Roughly 17% of the sample goes to the ten largest clones. The specimen sequenced was PBMCs or T cells enriched from blood (not recorded which). Every receptor here comes from a woman aged 50 to 65 with acute COVID-19.

The gene calls are TRBV28 and TRBJ2-3, with 9 bases aligning to TRBD2. In germline, CDR1 is MDHEN, CDR2 SYDVKM. The CDR3 is 14 amino acids. The V gene end was trimmed by 5 bases and the J gene end by 1 base; junction bases not matched to a gene: 1. This CDR3 reads CASSIAGGTDTQYF. CDR3 sequence (DNA): TGTGCCAGCAGTATAGCGGGGGGCACAGATACGCAGTATTTT.

The rearrangement joins TRBV6-5 to TRBJ1-2, with D perhaps matching TRBD1 (6 bases). The CDR3 sequence is 14 residues long. Germline lookup yields CDR1 MNHEY and CDR2 SVGAGI. V was cut by 5 bases and J by 3 bases, with 13 bases left in between. The CDR3 reads CASSTPDRDYGYTF. The CDR3 bases are TGTGCCAGCAGTACCCCGGACAGAGACTATGGCTACACCTTC.

The chain joins TRBV29-1 to TRBJ2-1; weak D call: TRBD2 (6 bases). The CDR3 has 13 residues. Germline V CDR1 and CDR2: SQVTM, ANQGSEA. V was cut by 4 bases and J by 4 bases, with 11 bases left in between. The CDR3 reads CSVVGGRYNEQFF. The DNA of the CDR3 is TGCAGCGTTGTGGGGGGTCGGTACAATGAGCAGTTCTTC.

This chain connects TRBV6-1 to TRBJ1-3; 9 bases fit TRBD1. The ends lost 4 bases at V and 4 bases at J; junction bases unmatched: 11. Germline V gene data show CDR1 as MNHNS and CDR2 as SASEGT. This CDR3 is 17 amino acids long. This chain's CDR3 is CASSVPGQGAMGNTIYF. As DNA, the CDR3 is TGTGCCAGCAGTGTCCCGGGACAGGGCGCGATGGGAAACACCATATATTTT.

V gene TRBV11-2 combines with J gene TRBJ2-3, with TRBD2 as a possible D gene (7 bases). The CDR3 is 15 amino acids. The V end lost 4 bases, the J end lost 2 bases, and 13 bases lay between the germline ends. Germline CDR1 reads SGHAT; CDR2 reads FQNNGV. The DNA for the CDR3 is TGTGCCAGCAGCTCCCCGGGGGGCCCCACAGATACGCAGTATTTT. Encoded protein: CASSSPGGPTDTQYF.

The chain is built from TRBV18 and TRBJ2-2; tentatively, D is TRBD1 (6 bases). The germline V gene has CDR1 KGHSH and CDR2 LQKENI. The CDR3 runs 16 residues. Trimming stripped 6 bases from V and 4 bases from J, with 18 bases between. Written as DNA, the CDR3 is TGTGCCAGCTCCCTTAACAGGGTAGGAACCACCGGGGAGCTGTTTTTT. It specifies CASSLNRVGTTGELFF.

The gene calls are TRBV2 and TRBJ1-5, with 12 bases matching TRBD1. CDR1 is SNHLY and CDR2 is FYNNEI in the germline V gene. The CDR3 sequence is 15 residues long. Trimming at V came to 4 bases and at J to 6 bases, leaving 4 bases not matched to a gene. This CDR3 is CASSGGTGGRQPQHF. CDR3 bases: TGTGCCAGCAGTGGTGGGACAGGGGGCCGTCAGCCCCAGCATTTT.

The chain uses TRBV9 and TRBJ2-5, with 10 bases matching TRBD2. The CDR3 has 15 residues. CDR1 is SGDLS and CDR2 is YYNGEE in the germline V gene. Trimming at V came to 7 bases and at J to 2 bases, leaving 8 bases not matched to a gene. CDR3 amino acids: CASGRLTSGQETQYF. CDR3 in DNA: TGTGCCAGCGGGCGCCTGACTAGCGGGCAAGAGACCCAGTACTTC.

V gene TRBV4-2 combines with J gene TRBJ2-1, with 16 nucleotides matching TRBD2. Trimming cost V 0 bases and J 6 bases; bases outside gene matches: 8. Germline CDR1 and CDR2: LGHNA and YNFKEQ. The CDR3 totals 19 residues. The CDR3 DNA is TGTGCCAGCAGCCAAGACGAGGGACTAGCGGGGGGGCCGGGCAATGAGCAGTTCTTC. Translated, it gives CASSQDEGLAGGPGNEQFF.

The chain joins TRBV24-1 to TRBJ1-4; 9 bases agree with TRBD1. The trim removed 4 bases at V and 0 bases at J, leaving 5 bases unmatched. The CDR3 totals 17 residues. CDR1 and CDR2 from the germline V gene are KGHDR and SFDVKD. The CDR3 DNA reads TGTGCCACCAGTGACCCGGGACAGGGTACAACTAATGAAAAACTGTTTTTT. As protein: CATSDPGQGTTNEKLFF.

The gene calls are TRBV5-1 and TRBJ1-2; 9 nucleotides align to TRBD1. Germline V gene lookup returns CDR1 SGHRS and CDR2 YFSETQ. The trim removed 1 base at V and 6 bases at J, leaving 4 bases unmatched. The CDR3 is 14 amino acids. The CDR3 region has the DNA TGCGCCAGCAGCTTGTGGGACAGGGCCAATGGCTACACCTTC. Translating it yields CASSLWDRANGYTF.

The chain is built from TRBV19 and TRBJ2-1; weak D call: TRBD1 (6 bases). The length of the CDR3 is 15 residues. The germline V gene encodes CDR1 LNHDA and CDR2 SQIVND (reference sequence). The ends were cut back, 7 bases at V and 0 bases at J, with 13 bases in the middle. CDR3 loop: CASNSGADSYNEQFF. The CDR3 nucleotides read TGTGCCAGTAATTCAGGGGCCGACTCCTACAATGAGCAGTTCTTC.

This clone has only one observation. The CDR3 here is CASSMSMGQIDYGYTF. The CDR3 DNA reads as TGTGCCAGTAGTATGAGCATGGGACAGATAGATTATGGCTACACCTTC. This chain connects TRBV19 to TRBJ1-2; 7 bases are shared with TRBD1. From germline, CDR1 is LNHDA and CDR2 SQIVND (reference sequence). Trimming removed 3 bases from V and 5 bases from J; junction bases left unmatched: 12. The CDR3 is 16 amino acids.

The V call is TRBV14, the J call TRBJ2-3, with 11 positions matching TRBD2. The V and J ends lost 0 bases and 0 bases, in that order; junction bases with no gene match: 2. Per germline, CDR1 SGHDN and CDR2 FVKESK. There are 17 residues in the CDR3. CDR3 in amino acids: CASSQEGLAVSTDTQYF. The CDR3 coding sequence is TGTGCCAGCAGCCAAGAGGGACTAGCGGTGAGCACAGATACGCAGTATTTT.

The chain combines TRBV7-2 with TRBJ2-1; D possibly corresponds to TRBD2 (6 bases). V shed 0 bases and J shed 10 bases, with 10 bases lying between them. Germline V CDR1 and CDR2: SGHTA, FQGNSA. The CDR3 extends over 13 amino acids. The DNA for the CDR3 is TGTGCCAGCAGCTTAGCAGGGACTCGCGAGCAGTTCTTC. This translates into CASSLAGTREQFF.

The rearrangement joins TRBV9 to TRBJ1-1; TRBD1 matches 7 bases. Germline loops: CDR1 SGDLS, CDR2 YYNGEE. The CDR3 covers 15 residues. V lost 3 bases to trimming and J lost 0 bases; unmatched junction nucleotides: 5. DNA of the CDR3: TGTGCCAGCAGCGCCCTGGGACAGTTGAACACTGAAGCTTTCTTT. Translated, it gives CASSALGQLNTEAFF. Full variable domain (remainder filled in from reference TRBV9 and TRBJ1-1): DSGVTQTPKHLITATGQRVTLRCSPRSGDLSVYWYQQSLDQGLQFLIQYYNGEERAKGNILERFSAQQFPDLHSELNLSSLELGDSALYFCASSALGQLNTEAFFGQGTRLTVV.

This clone has only a few counts. The rearrangement uses TRBV5-1 and TRBJ1-3; maybe TRBD1 (5 bases). The CDR3 runs 15 residues. V was cut by 0 bases and J by 0 bases, with 7 bases left in between. The germline V gene encodes CDR1 SGHRS and CDR2 YFSETQ. In DNA, the CDR3 is TGCGCCAGCAGCTTGGAGGGGTACTCTGGAAACACCATATATTTT. This codes for CASSLEGYSGNTIYF.

This chain joins TRBV28 and TRBJ1-5, with 8 bases aligning to TRBD1. CDR3 length: 15 residues. Germline V gene sequence: CDR1 MDHEN, CDR2 SYDVKM. V lost 10 bases, J lost 7 bases, and 15 bases stayed unmatched. The CDR3 region has the DNA TGTGCCATCCTTGAACAGGGGGGCGCGGGGCAGCCCCAGCATTTT. This encodes CAILEQGGAGQPQHF. The complete variable domain, with remaining parts taken from reference TRBV28 and TRBJ1-5, reads DVKVTQSSRYLVKRTGEKVFLECVQDMDHENMFWYRQDPGLGLRLIYFSYDVKMKEKGDIPEGYSVSREKKERFSLILESASTNQTSMYLCAILEQGGAGQPQHFGDGTRLSIL.

This clone was seen a single time. The chain combines TRBV7-2 with TRBJ1-2, with D possibly being TRBD1 (6 bases). Germline loops: CDR1 SGHTA, CDR2 FQGNSA. The V end lost 2 bases, the J end lost 8 bases, and 18 bases lay between the germline ends. This CDR3 is built from 15 residues. Written as DNA, the CDR3 is TGTGCCAGCAGCTTATCTTCCCGGGAGGGGGGCGGCTACACCTTC. It encodes CASSLSSREGGGYTF.

The chain has TRBV27 and TRBJ2-3; 7 positions match TRBD1. J gave up 5 bases and V 6 bases, and 5 bases lay outside the gene matches. Looked up from germline, CDR1 is MNHEY and CDR2 is SMNVEV (reference sequence). This CDR3 is 13 amino acids long. The CDR3: CASSGNRGDTQYF. The CDR3 bases are TGTGCCAGCAGCGGGAACAGGGGAGATACGCAGTATTTT.